This TCR beta chain was sequenced during a study of cytomegalovirus exposure and HLA in healthy donors. A multiplex PCR was run with 60 Vbeta primers and 13 Jbeta primers. Clones were read by immunoSEQ multiplex PCR, and TCRdb kept only the in-frame ones, dropping some. Of approximately 170,000 clones in the sample, 73% were seen once. Whole-study findings and limits: A previous analysis found most TCR beta V segments productive roughly 87% or roughly 30% of the time.

Notes on this clone: Its antigen is as yet unknown.

J gave up 1 base and V 3 bases, and 8 bases lay outside the gene matches. The CDR3 runs 17 residues. Germline loops: CDR1 SNHLY, CDR2 FYNNEI. The TCR comes from a woman under 30 in good health and CMV-seropositive. This sequence joins TRBV2 and TRBJ2-5; 10 bases are a match to TRBD1. The sequencing sample was made of PBMCs. The CDR3 region has the DNA TGTGCCAGCAGTGATGTTGGGACAGGGGCCGGCCAAGAGACCCAGTACTTC. Protein product: CASSDVGTGAGQETQYF.